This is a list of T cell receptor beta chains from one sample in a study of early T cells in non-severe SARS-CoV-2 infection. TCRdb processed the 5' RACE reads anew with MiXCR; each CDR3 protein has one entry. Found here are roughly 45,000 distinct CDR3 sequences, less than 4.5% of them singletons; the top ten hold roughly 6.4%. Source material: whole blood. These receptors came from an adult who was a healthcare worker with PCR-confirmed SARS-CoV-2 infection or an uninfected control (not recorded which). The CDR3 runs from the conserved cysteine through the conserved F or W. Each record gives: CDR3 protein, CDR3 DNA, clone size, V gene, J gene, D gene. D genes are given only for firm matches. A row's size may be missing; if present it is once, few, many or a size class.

cdr3_aa: CASSAISDYGEQFF
cdr3_nt: TGTGCCAGCAGCGCGATATCCGACTATGGGGAGCAGTTCTTC
clone_size: many
v_call: TRBV9
j_call: TRBJ2-1
d_call: -

cdr3_aa: CSVEDRKGAGYGYTF
cdr3_nt: TGCAGCGTTGAAGATCGGAAGGGCGCGGGATATGGCTACACCTTC
clone_size: many
v_call: TRBV29-1
j_call: TRBJ1-2
d_call: -

cdr3_aa: CASSWTDTDTQYF
cdr3_nt: TGTGCCAGCAGTTGGACGGACACAGATACGCAGTATTTT
clone_size: few
v_call: TRBV6-1
j_call: TRBJ2-3
d_call: -

cdr3_aa: CSAGDREFYNSPLHF
cdr3_nt: TGCAGTGCTGGCGACAGGGAATTTTATAATTCACCCCTCCACTTT
clone_size: many
v_call: TRBV20-1
j_call: TRBJ1-6
d_call: TRBD1

cdr3_aa: CATSDESSGLPSTDTQYF
cdr3_nt: TGTGCCACCAGTGATGAGTCTAGCGGCCTTCCGAGCACAGATACGCAGTATTTT
clone_size: many
v_call: TRBV24-1
j_call: TRBJ2-3
d_call: TRBD2

cdr3_aa: CASTSSGSRGDTQYF
cdr3_nt: TGTGCCAGCACCAGTAGCGGGTCGAGGGGGGATACGCAGTATTTT
clone_size: many
v_call: TRBV28
j_call: TRBJ2-3
d_call: -

cdr3_aa: CASSLIAGGQRDTQYF
cdr3_nt: TGTGCCAGCAGCCTCATAGCGGGGGGGCAGCGAGATACGCAGTATTTT
clone_size: few
v_call: TRBV9
j_call: TRBJ2-3
d_call: TRBD2

cdr3_aa: CASSFQNEQFF
cdr3_nt: TGTGCCAGCAGCTTTCAAAATGAGCAGTTCTTC
clone_size: many
v_call: TRBV7-8
j_call: TRBJ2-1
d_call: -

cdr3_aa: CASSLGLAGSSYNEQFF
cdr3_nt: TGTGCCAGCAGCTTAGGACTAGCGGGGTCCTCCTACAATGAGCAGTTCTTC
clone_size: many
v_call: TRBV7-9
j_call: TRBJ2-1
d_call: TRBD2

cdr3_aa: CAITGAGQATYNEQFF
cdr3_nt: TGTGCCATCACCGGAGCGGGACAGGCCACCTACAATGAGCAGTTCTTC
clone_size: many
v_call: TRBV10-3
j_call: TRBJ2-1
d_call: -

cdr3_aa: CASSFYSGTLKPYGYTF
cdr3_nt: TGTGCCAGCAGTTTCTATTCCGGGACCCTGAAGCCGTATGGCTACACCTTC
clone_size: many
v_call: TRBV12-3/TRBV12-4
j_call: TRBJ1-2
d_call: -

cdr3_aa: CASTYYGHPGYEQYF
cdr3_nt: TGTGCCAGCACCTATTACGGGCACCCGGGTTACGAGCAGTACTTC
clone_size: many
v_call: TRBV6-5
j_call: TRBJ2-7
d_call: -

cdr3_aa: CASSIGPEQFF
cdr3_nt: TGTGCCAGTAGTATAGGGCCTGAGCAGTTCTTC
clone_size: many
v_call: TRBV19
j_call: TRBJ2-1
d_call: -

cdr3_aa: CASSLALVDSGNTIYF
cdr3_nt: TGTGCCAGCAGTTTAGCGCTAGTTGACTCTGGAAACACCATATATTTT
clone_size: many
v_call: TRBV12-3/TRBV12-4
j_call: TRBJ1-3
d_call: -

cdr3_aa: CASISGGASNQPQHF
cdr3_nt: TGTGCCAGCATTTCGGGGGGCGCGAGCAATCAGCCCCAGCATTTT
clone_size: many
v_call: TRBV28
j_call: TRBJ1-5
d_call: -

cdr3_aa: CASSPPGFPDSGANVLTF
cdr3_nt: TGTGCCAGCTCACCACCGGGGTTCCCAGACTCTGGGGCCAACGTCCTGACTTTC
clone_size: few
v_call: TRBV18
j_call: TRBJ2-6
d_call: -

cdr3_aa: CASIGSNYGYTF
cdr3_nt: TGCGCCAGCATCGGATCTAACTATGGCTACACCTTC
clone_size: -
v_call: TRBV10-2
j_call: TRBJ1-2
d_call: -

cdr3_aa: CASSLLPGNTIYF
cdr3_nt: TGTGCCAGCAGCTTGTTACCCGGAAACACCATATATTTT
clone_size: few
v_call: TRBV5-5
j_call: TRBJ1-3
d_call: -

cdr3_aa: CASSLGDQPQHF
cdr3_nt: TGTGCCAGCAGCTTAGGAGATCAGCCCCAGCATTTT
clone_size: many
v_call: TRBV7-9
j_call: TRBJ1-5
d_call: -

cdr3_aa: CSAPQTGGYYEQYF
cdr3_nt: TGCAGTGCACCACAGACAGGCGGATACTACGAGCAGTACTTC
clone_size: many
v_call: TRBV20-1
j_call: TRBJ2-7
d_call: -

cdr3_aa: CASSYELENEQFF
cdr3_nt: TGTGCCAGCAGCTACGAATTGGAAAATGAGCAGTTCTTC
clone_size: many
v_call: TRBV7-6
j_call: TRBJ2-1
d_call: -

cdr3_aa: CASSPQGRRAGANVLTF
cdr3_nt: TGTGCCAGCAGCCCACAGGGAAGGAGGGCTGGGGCCAACGTCCTGACTTTC
clone_size: -
v_call: TRBV7-3
j_call: TRBJ2-6
d_call: -

cdr3_aa: CASGGGATRETQYF
cdr3_nt: TGTGCCTCCGGTGGGGGGGCCACCCGGGAGACCCAGTACTTC
clone_size: many
v_call: TRBV6-1
j_call: TRBJ2-5
d_call: -

cdr3_aa: CASNSQGWKQYF
cdr3_nt: TGTGCCAGCAATTCACAGGGGTGGAAGCAGTACTTC
clone_size: many
v_call: TRBV6-5
j_call: TRBJ2-7
d_call: TRBD1

cdr3_aa: CASSPDNTQYF
cdr3_nt: TGTGCCAGCTCACCGGATAATACGCAGTATTTT
clone_size: many
v_call: TRBV18
j_call: TRBJ2-3
d_call: -

cdr3_aa: CSAREDRGETQYF
cdr3_nt: TGCAGTGCTAGAGAAGATCGGGGAGAGACCCAGTACTTC
clone_size: many
v_call: TRBV20-1
j_call: TRBJ2-5
d_call: -

cdr3_aa: CSATNPGGVYDTIYF
cdr3_nt: TGCAGTGCGACAAACCCAGGGGGCGTGTACGACACCATATATTTT
clone_size: many
v_call: TRBV20-1
j_call: TRBJ1-3
d_call: TRBD1